What follows is one TCR beta chain and its context. Its antigen remains unidentified. Base qualities are not at hand, and no much larger clone is one base apart. This sample stems from a study of shared clonotypes between healthy human individuals (TCRdb year 2020). Background on the whole study: The cohort included three men and a couple of women between 18 and 49 years of age. Per donor, leukapheresis produced somewhere between about 0.94 and 8.9 billion PBMCs. Per donor, three plates each were used for CD4 naive and CD4 memory, two for CD8 naive, and one for CD8 memory. To increase sequencing depth and limit assay-specific biases, TCR repertoire library preparation and sequencing were carried out by different laboratories using diverse techniques. Blood TCR repertoires of several healthy adults were deeply sequenced to estimate repertoire size and the extent of clonotype sharing between individuals.

Using the deep immunoSEQ assay, TCR CDR3 regions were amplified from genomic DNA by multiplex PCR. Extracted genomic DNA from each cell subset was spread evenly across all wells of several immunoSEQ 96-well plates, with each plate serving as a replicate. For sorted subsets, each replicate PCR was loaded with about 0.2 ug genomic DNA, equivalent to some 31,000 T cell genomes. Purified libraries were measured with a Qubit 3.0 fluorometer, size-checked on a Bioanalyzer 2100, and measured again with the KAPA Library Quantification kit. Every immunoSEQ 96-well plate was sequenced on a dedicated single-read 150-cycle Illumina NextSeq 550 flow cell. In the authors' own workflow: Because the immunoSEQ output held only junctional sequences and lacked quality scores, the filtering could not match the filtering applied to full-length reads. Sequences were annotated with PyIR, a Python wrapper for IgBLAST v1.9, and V/J genes and CDR3 were assigned using IMGT germline references. Reads were removed for weak V/J assignments (E-value above 1e-6), missing CDR3, stop codons, out-of-frame junctions, or ambiguous translated residues. V3J clonotypes were defined by identical inferred V gene, J gene, and CDR3 amino acid sequence. Percentage overlap between repertoires was computed as shared unique clonotypes divided by the size of the smaller repertoire. Repertoire richness was assessed with RTK rarefaction, the Chao1 estimator, and Recon v2.1 estimates of unobserved clonotypes. OLGA was used to compute generation probabilities for all TCRbeta clonotypes that the gDNA method yielded from a few donors. The source is immuneACCESS, and TCRdb retained only in-frame sequences with V and J called. Part of the clones is not carried over; for the studies checked, unresolved V genes explain less than half of this, and the remainder is unexplained. D and trimming come from the DNA, and the V and J calls and clone size come from that table. The sample table records 2 million to 2.5 million clones; approximately 96% of these occur just once. More than 0.1% of the sample is in the top ten clones.

CDR1 and CDR2, looked up from the germline V gene, are SGHDT and YYEEEE. Counted from cysteine to phenylalanine, this CDR3 has 14 amino acids. Only CDR3 DNA remains: 42 bases, in frame from the first base. Trimming takes 5 bases from V and 3 bases from J, and the germline ends sit 14 bases apart. Points the paper makes about the study in general: Sampling was limited to blood, and TCR repertoires in tissue likely differ from TCR repertoires in blood. Compared with non-shared clonotypes, clonotypes shared by all four sorted-subset donors had higher generation probabilities. Rarefaction of sorted-subset datasets indicated incomplete sequencing despite the large sequencing depth. Across a handful of donors, about 4.5% of naive CD4, approximately 3.6% of naive CD8, about 2.3% of memory CD4, and under 0.45% of memory CD8 clonotypes were shared. Estimated clonotype richness was generally larger for naive than for memory subsets. Pairwise subsampling led to the expectation that sequencing depth would affect the degree of clonotype sharing among donors. The genetic and exposure-history diversity represented was limited by the small number of donors.

Donors were healthy HIV-negative adults with no recently reported acute infections or vaccinations. Every donor was a Caucasian adult residing in Nashville, Tennessee, USA. CD4+ T cells were enriched by magnetic negative selection; naive cells were then positively selected on CD45RA, and the negative fraction formed the memory subset. Blood was collected by leukapheresis, and PBMCs were isolated by Ficoll-Histopaque density gradient centrifugation and then cryopreserved in liquid nitrogen vapor phase. Analytical flow cytometry was used to check the purity and quantity of every magnetically sorted T cell population. Genomic DNA was isolated from every sorted fraction and measured by UV absorbance on a Nanodrop 2000c.

The material sequenced was naive CD4+ T cells sorted from blood. The sample's cell subset or site label is to be understood as: CD45RA+ positively selected. The receptor chain draws on TRBV5-6 and TRBJ1-2; TRBD1 could be the D gene, as 5 bases match. This TCR was recovered from a man between 18 and 29 years old in good health. DNA sequence: TGTGCCAGCAGGGGGGAGGGGACCTACTATGGCTACACCTTC. This yields the protein CASRGEGTYYGYTF. Joined to the reference TRBV5-6 and TRBJ1-2 proteins, this CDR3 gives the full variable domain: DAGVTQSPTHLIKTRGQQVTLRCSPKSGHDTVSWYQQALGQGPQFIFQYYEEEERQRGNFPDRFSGHQFPNYSSELNVNALLLGDSALYLCASRGEGTYYGYTFGSGTRLTVV.